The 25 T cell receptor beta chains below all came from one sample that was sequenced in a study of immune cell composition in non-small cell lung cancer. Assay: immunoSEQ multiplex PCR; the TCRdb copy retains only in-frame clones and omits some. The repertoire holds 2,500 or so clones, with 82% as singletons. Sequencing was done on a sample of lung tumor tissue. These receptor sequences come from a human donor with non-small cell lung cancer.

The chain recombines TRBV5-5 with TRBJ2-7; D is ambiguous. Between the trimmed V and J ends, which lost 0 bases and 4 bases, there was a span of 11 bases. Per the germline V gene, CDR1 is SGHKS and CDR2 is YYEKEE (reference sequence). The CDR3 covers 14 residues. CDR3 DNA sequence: TGTGCCAGCAGCTTGGCCAGCCGAGGATACGAGCAGTACTTC. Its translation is CASSLASRGYEQYF.

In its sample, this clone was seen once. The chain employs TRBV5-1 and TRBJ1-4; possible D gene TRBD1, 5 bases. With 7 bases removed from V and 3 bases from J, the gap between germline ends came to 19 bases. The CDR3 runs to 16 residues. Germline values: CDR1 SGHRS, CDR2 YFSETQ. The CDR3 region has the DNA TGCGCCAGCGCTAATGGGTGGGGCTCGGCTAATGAAAAACTGTTTTTT. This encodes CASANGWGSANEKLFF.

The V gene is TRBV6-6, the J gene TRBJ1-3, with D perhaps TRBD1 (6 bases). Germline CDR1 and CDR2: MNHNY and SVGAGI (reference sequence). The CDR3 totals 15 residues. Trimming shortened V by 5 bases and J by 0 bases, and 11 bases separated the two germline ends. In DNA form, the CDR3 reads TGTGCCAGCAGTAGGCAGGGGAGCTCTGGAAACACCATATATTTT. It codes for CASSRQGSSGNTIYF.

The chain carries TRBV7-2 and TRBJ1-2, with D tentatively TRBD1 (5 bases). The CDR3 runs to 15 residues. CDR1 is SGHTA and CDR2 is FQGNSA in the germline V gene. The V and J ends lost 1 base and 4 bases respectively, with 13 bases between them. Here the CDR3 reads CASSLGQVGPYGYTF. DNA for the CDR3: TGTGCCAGCAGCTTAGGGCAGGTGGGGCCCTATGGCTACACCTTC.

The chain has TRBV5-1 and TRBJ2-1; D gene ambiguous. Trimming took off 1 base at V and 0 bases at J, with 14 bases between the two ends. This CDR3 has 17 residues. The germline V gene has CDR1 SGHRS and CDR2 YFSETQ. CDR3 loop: CASSLSVGRVSYNEQFF. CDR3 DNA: TGCGCCAGCAGCTTGTCTGTGGGCCGTGTCTCCTACAATGAGCAGTTCTTC.

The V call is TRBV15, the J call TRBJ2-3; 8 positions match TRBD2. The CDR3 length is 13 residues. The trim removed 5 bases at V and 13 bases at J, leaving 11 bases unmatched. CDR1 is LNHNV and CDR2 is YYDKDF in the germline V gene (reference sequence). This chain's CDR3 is CATSPRREGLKYF. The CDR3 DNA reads TGTGCCACCAGCCCCCGTCGGGAGGGCCTAAAGTATTTT.

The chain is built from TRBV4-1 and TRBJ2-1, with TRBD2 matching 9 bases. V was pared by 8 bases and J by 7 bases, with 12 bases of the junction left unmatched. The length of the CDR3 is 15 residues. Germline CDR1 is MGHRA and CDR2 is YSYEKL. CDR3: CASSQVAGGPNEQFF. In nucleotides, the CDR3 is TGCGCCAGCTCCCAGGTCGCGGGAGGGCCTAATGAGCAGTTCTTC.

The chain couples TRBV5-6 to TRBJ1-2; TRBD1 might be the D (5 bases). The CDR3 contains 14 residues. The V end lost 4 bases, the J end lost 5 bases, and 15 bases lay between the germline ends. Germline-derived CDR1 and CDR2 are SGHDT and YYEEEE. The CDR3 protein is CASSRDAGRYGYTF. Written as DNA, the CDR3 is TGTGCCAGCAGCCGGGATGCAGGGAGGTATGGCTACACCTTC.

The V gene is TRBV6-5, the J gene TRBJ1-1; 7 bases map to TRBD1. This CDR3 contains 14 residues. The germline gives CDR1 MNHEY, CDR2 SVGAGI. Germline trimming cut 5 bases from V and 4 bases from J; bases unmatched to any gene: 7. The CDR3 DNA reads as TGTGCCAGCAGTGAGGGGGCGAGGGGCACTGAAGCTTTCTTT. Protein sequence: CASSEGARGTEAFF.

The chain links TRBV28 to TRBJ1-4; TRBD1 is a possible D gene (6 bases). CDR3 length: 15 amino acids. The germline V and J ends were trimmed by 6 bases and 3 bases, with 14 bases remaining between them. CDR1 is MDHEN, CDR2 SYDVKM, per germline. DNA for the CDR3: TGTGCCAGCAGCCCCCAGGCAGGGGCTAATGAAAAACTGTTTTTT. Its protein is CASSPQAGANEKLFF.

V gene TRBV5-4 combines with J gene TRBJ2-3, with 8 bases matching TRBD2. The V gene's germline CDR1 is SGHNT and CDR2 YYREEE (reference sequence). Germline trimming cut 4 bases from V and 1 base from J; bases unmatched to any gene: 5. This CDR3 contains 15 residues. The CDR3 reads CASSRWREGTDTQYF. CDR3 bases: TGTGCCAGCAGCCGGTGGCGGGAGGGCACAGATACGCAGTATTTT.

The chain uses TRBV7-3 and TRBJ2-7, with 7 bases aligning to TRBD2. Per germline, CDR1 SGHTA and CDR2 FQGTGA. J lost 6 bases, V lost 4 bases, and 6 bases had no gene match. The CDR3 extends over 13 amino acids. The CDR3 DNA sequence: TGTGCCAGCAGCTCTTCCTCGGGGGGCGAGCAGTACTTC. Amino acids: CASSSSSGGEQYF.

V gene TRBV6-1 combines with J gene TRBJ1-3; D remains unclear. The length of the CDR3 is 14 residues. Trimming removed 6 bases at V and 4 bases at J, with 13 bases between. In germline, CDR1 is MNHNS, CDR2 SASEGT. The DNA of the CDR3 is TGTGCCAGCAGGCCCCCAAGCCAAGGAAACACCATATATTTT. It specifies CASRPPSQGNTIYF.

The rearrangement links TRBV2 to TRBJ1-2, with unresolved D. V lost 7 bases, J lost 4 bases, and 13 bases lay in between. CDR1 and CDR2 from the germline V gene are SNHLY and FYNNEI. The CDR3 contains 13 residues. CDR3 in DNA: TGTGCCAGCACTAATCGGGTTTTCTATGGCTACACCTTC. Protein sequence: CASTNRVFYGYTF.

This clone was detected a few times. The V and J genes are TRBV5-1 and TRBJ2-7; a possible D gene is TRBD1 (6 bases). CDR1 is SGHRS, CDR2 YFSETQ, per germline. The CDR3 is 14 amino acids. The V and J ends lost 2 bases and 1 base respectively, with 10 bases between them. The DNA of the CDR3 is TGCGCCAGCAGCTTACCAGGGGATTCCTACGAGCAGTACTTC. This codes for CASSLPGDSYEQYF.

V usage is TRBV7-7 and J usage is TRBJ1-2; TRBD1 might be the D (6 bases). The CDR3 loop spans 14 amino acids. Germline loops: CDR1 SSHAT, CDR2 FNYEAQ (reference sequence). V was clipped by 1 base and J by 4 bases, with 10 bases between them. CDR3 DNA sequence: TGTGCCAGCAGCTTAGGGGACACGTTCTATGGCTACACCTTC. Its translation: CASSLGDTFYGYTF.

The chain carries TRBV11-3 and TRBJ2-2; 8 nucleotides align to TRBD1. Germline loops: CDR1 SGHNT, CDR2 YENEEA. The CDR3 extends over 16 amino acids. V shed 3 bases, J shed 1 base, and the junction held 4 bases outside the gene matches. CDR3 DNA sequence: TGTGCCAGCAGCTTGAACAGGGGGGTGAACACCGGGGAGCTGTTTTTT. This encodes CASSLNRGVNTGELFF.

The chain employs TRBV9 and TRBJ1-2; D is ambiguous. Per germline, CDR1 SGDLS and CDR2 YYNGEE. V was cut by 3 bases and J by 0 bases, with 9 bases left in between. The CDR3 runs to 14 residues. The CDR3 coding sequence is TGTGCCAGCAGCGGTACTGTGGCTAACTATGGCTACACCTTC. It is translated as CASSGTVANYGYTF.

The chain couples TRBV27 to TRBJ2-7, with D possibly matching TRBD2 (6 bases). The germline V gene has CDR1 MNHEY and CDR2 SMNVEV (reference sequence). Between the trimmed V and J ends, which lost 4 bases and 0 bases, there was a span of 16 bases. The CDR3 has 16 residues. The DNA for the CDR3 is TGTGCCAGCAGTTCCCGGAAGACTAGGAGCTCCTACGAGCAGTACTTC. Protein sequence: CASSSRKTRSSYEQYF.

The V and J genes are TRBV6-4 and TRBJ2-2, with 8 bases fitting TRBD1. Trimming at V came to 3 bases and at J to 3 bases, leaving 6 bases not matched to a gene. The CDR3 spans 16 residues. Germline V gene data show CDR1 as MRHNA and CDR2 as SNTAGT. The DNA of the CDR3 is TGTGCCAGCAGTGAAAAGGACAGGGTGTACACCGGGGAGCTGTTTTTT. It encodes CASSEKDRVYTGELFF.

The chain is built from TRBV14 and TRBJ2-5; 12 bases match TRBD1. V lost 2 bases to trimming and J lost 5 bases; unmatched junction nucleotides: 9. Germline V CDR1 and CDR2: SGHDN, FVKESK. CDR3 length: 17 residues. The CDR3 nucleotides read TGTGCCAGCAGCCAACTCTTCGGGACAGGGGGCGAGGAGACCCAGTACTTC. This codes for CASSQLFGTGGEETQYF.

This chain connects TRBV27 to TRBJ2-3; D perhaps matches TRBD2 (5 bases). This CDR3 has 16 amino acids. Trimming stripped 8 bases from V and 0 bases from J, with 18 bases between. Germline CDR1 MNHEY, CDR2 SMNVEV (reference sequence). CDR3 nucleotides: TGTGCCAGCGCTTCTTCAGCGGTTTCTAGCACAGATACGCAGTATTTT. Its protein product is CASASSAVSSTDTQYF.

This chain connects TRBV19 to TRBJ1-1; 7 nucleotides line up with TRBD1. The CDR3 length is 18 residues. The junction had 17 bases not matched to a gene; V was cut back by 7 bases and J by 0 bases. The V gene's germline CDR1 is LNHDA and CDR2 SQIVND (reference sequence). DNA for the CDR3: TGTGCCAGTACTAACCGGGGACAGCTAGGGGGTCTGAACACTGAAGCTTTCTTT. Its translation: CASTNRGQLGGLNTEAFF.

As DNA, the CDR3 is TGTGCCAGCAGCTCAGAGTCAGCGCAGAACACCGGGGAGCTGTTTTTT. Its protein product is CASSSESAQNTGELFF. The chain uses TRBV4-2 and TRBJ2-2; D unresolved. The germline V and J ends were trimmed by 5 bases and 1 base, with 14 bases remaining between them. CDR1 LGHNA and CDR2 YNFKEQ come from the germline V gene. The CDR3 sequence is 16 residues long.

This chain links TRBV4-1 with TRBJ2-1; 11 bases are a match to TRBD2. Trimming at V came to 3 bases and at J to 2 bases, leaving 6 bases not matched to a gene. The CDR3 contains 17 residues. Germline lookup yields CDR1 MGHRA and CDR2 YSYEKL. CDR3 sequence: CASSQFIAGGPYNEQFF. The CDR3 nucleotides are TGCGCCAGCAGCCAGTTTATAGCGGGAGGGCCCTACAATGAGCAGTTCTTC.